This T cell receptor (beta chain) was observed in a study of regulatory T cells in long-lasting Graves disease. Study information: Over 5 years of antithyroid drugs plus positive TSH receptor antibodies defined persistent Graves' disease.

Germline V lookup: CDR1 SGHAT, CDR2 FQDESV (reference sequence). This CDR3 spans 15 amino acids. Trimming shortened V by 5 bases and J by 1 base, and 15 bases separated the two germline ends. Time point meaning: persistent/refractory GD, antithyroid drugs over 5 years with positive TRAb. The TCR library used RNA extracted from PBMCs. The table lists this clonotype with many counts. Antigen unknown. Relying on iRepertoire HTBI primers and Arm-PCR of CDR3 regions, the team built TCR beta libraries. In the original processing: The study identified about 60 TRBV and about 14 TRBJ segments across samples. TCRdb ran MiXCR on the multiplex PCR reads and lists one entry per CDR3 protein. The V and J calls, along with clone size, are taken from TCRdb and not from the paper's own processing. The data show about 300,000 distinct CDR3 sequences, with under 25% seen just once and more than 50% held by the top ten.

Regarding the study as a whole: Shared public clonotypes totalled 2,741 in persistent patients, compared with about 990 in new patients.

The chain combines TRBV11-1 with TRBJ2-7; tentatively, D is TRBD2 (7 bases). The receptor's source is a female donor with Graves disease. The sample consisted of peripheral blood mononuclear cells (PBMCs), taken when the disease was refractory, from a patient treated with antithyroid drugs. DNA of the CDR3: TGTGCCAGCAGCGGGGGGGCGGATCTTTCCTACGAGCAGTACTTC. It translates to CASSGGADLSYEQYF.